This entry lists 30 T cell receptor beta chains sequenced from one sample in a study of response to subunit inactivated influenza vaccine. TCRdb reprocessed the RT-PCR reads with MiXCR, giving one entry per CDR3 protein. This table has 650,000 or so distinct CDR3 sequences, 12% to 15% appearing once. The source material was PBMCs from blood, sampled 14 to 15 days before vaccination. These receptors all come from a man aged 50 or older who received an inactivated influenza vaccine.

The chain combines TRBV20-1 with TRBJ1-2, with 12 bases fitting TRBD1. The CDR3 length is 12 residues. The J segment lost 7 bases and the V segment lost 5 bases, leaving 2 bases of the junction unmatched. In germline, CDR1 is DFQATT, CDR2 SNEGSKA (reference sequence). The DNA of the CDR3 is TGCAGTGCTGGGACAGGGGGCGGTGGCTACACCTTC. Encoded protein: CSAGTGGGGYTF.

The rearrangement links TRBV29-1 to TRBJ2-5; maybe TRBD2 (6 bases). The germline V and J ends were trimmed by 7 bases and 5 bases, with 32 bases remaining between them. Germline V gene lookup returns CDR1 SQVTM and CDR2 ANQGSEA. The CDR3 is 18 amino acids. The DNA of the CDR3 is TGCAGCGCAAAGACTTCGGCGGGAAAGGGTATTGGGCGGGAGACCCAGTACTTC. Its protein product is CSAKTSAGKGIGRETQYF. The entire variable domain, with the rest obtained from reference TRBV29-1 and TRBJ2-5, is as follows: SAVISQKPSRDICQRGTSLTIQCQVDSQVTMMFWYRQQPGQSLTLIATANQGSEATYESGFVIDKFPISRPNLTFSTLTVSNMSPEDSSIYLCSAKTSAGKGIGRETQYFGPGTRLLVL.

DNA for the CDR3: TGTGCCAGCACTAACCGGGACAGGGTCTACGAGCAGTACTTC. Protein: CASTNRDRVYEQYF. This sequence joins TRBV6-1 and TRBJ2-7; 9 nucleotides align to TRBD1. CDR1 MNHNS and CDR2 SASEGT come from the germline V gene. CDR3 length equals 14 residues. Trimming removed 7 bases from V and 3 bases from J; junction bases left unmatched: 7.

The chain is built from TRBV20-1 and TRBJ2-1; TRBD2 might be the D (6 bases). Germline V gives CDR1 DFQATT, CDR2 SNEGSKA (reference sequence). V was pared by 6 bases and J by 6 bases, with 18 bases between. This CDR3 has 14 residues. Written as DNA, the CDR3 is TGCAGTGCCCGCTCCACTAGACTAGTCAATGAGCAGTTCTTC. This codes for CSARSTRLVNEQFF.

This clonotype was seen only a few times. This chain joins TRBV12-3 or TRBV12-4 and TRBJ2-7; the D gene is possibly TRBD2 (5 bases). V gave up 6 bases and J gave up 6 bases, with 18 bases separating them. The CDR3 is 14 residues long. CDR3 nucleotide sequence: TGTGCCAGCAGACCCCACTCGGCCGCGGGCGAGCAGTACTTC. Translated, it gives CASRPHSAAGEQYF.

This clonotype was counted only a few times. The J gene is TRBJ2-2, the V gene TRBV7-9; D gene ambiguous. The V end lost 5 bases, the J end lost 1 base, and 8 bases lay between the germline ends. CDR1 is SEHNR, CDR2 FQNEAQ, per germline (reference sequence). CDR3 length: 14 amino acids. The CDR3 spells CASSITGNTGELFF. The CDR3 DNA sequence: TGTGCCAGCAGCATCACGGGGAACACCGGGGAGCTGTTTTTT.

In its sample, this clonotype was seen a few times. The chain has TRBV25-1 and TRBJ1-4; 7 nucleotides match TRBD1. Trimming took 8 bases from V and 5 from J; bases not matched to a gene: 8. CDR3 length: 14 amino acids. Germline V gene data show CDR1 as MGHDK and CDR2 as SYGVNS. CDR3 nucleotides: TGTGCCAGCCGCCAGACAGGGAAAAATGAAAAACTGTTTTTT. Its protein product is CASRQTGKNEKLFF.

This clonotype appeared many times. The CDR3 loop is CASSVGGSPHEQFF. The CDR3 DNA reads as TGTGCCAGCAGCGTCGGCGGGAGTCCCCATGAGCAGTTCTTC. The chain carries TRBV9 and TRBJ2-1; TRBD2 aligns across 7 bases. The CDR3 is 14 amino acids. After removal of 2 bases from V and 8 bases from J, the junction contained 7 bases not matched to a gene. Germline CDR1 SGDLS, CDR2 YYNGEE.

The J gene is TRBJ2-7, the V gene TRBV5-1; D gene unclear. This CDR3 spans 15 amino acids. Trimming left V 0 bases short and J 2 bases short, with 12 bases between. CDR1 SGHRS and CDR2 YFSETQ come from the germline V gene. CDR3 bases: TGCGCCAGCAGCTTGGGGTGGGCAGGAGCCTACGAGCAGTACTTC. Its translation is CASSLGWAGAYEQYF.

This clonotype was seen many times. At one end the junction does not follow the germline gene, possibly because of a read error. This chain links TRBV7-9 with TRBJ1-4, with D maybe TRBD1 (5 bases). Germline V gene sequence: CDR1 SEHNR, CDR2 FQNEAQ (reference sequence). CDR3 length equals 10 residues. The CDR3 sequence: CASSLQDLVF. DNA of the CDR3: TGTGCCAGCAGCCTACAGGACTTGGTTTTT.

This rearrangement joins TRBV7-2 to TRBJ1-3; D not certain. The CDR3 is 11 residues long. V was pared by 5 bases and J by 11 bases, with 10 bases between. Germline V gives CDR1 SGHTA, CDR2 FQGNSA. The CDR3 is CASSLRRAIYF. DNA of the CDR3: TGTGCCAGCAGCCTACGACGGGCCATATATTTT.

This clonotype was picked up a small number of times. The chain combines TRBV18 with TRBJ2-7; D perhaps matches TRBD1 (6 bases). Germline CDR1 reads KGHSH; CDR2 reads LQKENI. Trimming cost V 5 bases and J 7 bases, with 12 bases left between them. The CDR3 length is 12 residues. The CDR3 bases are TGTGCCAGCTCAGAAGGACAGATGGAGCAGTACTTC. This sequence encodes CASSEGQMEQYF.

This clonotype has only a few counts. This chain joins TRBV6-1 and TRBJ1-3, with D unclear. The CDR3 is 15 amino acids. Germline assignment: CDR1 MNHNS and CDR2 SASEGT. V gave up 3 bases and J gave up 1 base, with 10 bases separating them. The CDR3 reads CASSDVSRSGNTIYF. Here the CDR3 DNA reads TGTGCCAGCAGTGACGTCTCTCGGTCTGGAAACACCATATATTTT.

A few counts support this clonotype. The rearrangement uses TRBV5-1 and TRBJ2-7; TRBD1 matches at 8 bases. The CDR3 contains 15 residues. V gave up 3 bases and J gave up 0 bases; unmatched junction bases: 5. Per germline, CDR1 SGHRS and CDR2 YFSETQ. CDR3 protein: CASSWGQASSYEQYF. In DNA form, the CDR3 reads TGCGCCAGCAGCTGGGGACAGGCCAGCTCCTACGAGCAGTACTTC.

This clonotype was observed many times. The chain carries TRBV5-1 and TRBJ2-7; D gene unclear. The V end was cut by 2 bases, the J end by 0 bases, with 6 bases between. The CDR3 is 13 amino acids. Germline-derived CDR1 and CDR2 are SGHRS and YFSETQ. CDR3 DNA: TGCGCCAGCAGCTTACAAAGCTCCTACGAGCAGTACTTC. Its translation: CASSLQSSYEQYF.

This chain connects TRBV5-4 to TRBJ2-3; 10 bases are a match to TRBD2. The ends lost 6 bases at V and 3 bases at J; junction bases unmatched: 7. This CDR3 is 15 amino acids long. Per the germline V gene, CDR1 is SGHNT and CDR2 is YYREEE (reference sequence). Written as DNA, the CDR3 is TGTGCCAGCACCCTAGCGGGGGTTAGTACAGATACGCAGTATTTT. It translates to CASTLAGVSTDTQYF.

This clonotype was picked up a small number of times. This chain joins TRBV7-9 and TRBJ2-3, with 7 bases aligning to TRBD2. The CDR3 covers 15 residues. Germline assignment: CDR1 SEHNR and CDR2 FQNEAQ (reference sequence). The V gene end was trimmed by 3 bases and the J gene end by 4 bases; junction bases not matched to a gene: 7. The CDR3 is CASSFWDRGADTQYF. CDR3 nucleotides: TGTGCCAGCAGCTTCTGGGACCGGGGGGCAGATACGCAGTATTTT.

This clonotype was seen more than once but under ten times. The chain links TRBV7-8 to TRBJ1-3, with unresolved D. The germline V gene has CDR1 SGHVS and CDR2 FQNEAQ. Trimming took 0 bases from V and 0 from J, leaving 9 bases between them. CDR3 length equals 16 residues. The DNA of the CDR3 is TGTGCCAGCAGCTTAGCGCGTCAGAGCTCTGGAAACACCATATATTTT. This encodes CASSLARQSSGNTIYF.

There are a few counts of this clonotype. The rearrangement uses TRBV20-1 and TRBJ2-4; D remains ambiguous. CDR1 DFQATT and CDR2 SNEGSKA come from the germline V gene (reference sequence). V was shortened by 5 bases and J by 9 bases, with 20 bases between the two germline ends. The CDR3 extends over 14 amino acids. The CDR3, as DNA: TGCAGTGCTGTCCCACCTAGGGAAGGGTTCATTCAGTACTTC. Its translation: CSAVPPREGFIQYF.

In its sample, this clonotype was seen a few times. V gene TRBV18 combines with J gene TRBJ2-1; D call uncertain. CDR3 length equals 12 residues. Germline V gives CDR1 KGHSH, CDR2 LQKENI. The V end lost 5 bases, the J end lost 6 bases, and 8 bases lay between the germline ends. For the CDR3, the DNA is TGTGCCAGCTCAACGGTCGTCAATGAGCAGTTCTTC. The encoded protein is CASSTVVNEQFF. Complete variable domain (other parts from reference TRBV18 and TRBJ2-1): NAGVMQNPRHLVRRRGQEARLRCSPMKGHSHVYWYRQLPEEGLKFMVYLQKENIIDESGMPKERFSAEFPKEGPSILRIQQVVRGDSAAYFCASSTVVNEQFFGPGTRLTVL.

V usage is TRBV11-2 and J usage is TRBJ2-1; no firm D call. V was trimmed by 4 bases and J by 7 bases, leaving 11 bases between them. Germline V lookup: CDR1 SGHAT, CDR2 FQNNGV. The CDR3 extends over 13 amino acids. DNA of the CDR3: TGTGCCAGCAGCTCCCCCGGCCGGAATGAGCAGTTCTTC. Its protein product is CASSSPGRNEQFF.

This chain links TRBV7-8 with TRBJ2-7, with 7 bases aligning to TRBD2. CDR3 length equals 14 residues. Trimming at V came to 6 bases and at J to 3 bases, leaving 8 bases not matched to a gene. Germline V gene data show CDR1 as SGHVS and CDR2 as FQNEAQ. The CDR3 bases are TGTGCCAGCAGTCGGCGGGAGCCCAGCTACGAGCAGTACTTC. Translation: CASSRREPSYEQYF.

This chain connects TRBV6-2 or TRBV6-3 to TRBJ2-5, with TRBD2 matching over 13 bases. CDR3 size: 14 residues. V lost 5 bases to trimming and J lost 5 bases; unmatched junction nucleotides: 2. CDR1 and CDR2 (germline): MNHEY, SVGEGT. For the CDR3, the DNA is TGTGCCAGCAGTGGGACTAGCGGGATGGAGACCCAGTACTTC. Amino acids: CASSGTSGMETQYF.

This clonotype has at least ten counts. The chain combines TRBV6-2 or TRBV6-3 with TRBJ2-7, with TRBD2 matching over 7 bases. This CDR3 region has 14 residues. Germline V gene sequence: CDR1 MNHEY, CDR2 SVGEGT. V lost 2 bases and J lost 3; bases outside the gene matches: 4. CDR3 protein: CASSYVSGGYEQYF. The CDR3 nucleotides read TGTGCCAGCAGTTACGTGTCGGGGGGCTACGAGCAGTACTTC.

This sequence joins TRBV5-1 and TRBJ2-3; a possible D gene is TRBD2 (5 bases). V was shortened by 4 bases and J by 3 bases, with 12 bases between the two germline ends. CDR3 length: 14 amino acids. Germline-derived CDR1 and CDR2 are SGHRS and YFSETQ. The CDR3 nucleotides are TGCGCCAGCAGCGTAGCTATAGCGACAGATACGCAGTATTTT. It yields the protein CASSVAIATDTQYF.

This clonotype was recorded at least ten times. CDR3 sequence reads: CASSLDPGQGYGYTF. CDR3 DNA sequence: TGTGCCAGCAGCTTAGATCCGGGACAGGGTTACGGCTACACCTTC. V gene TRBV11-2 combines with J gene TRBJ1-2; 9 nucleotides agree with TRBD1. After removal of 0 bases from V and 8 bases from J, the junction contained 7 bases not matched to a gene. Per germline, CDR1 SGHAT and CDR2 FQNNGV. This CDR3 contains 15 residues.

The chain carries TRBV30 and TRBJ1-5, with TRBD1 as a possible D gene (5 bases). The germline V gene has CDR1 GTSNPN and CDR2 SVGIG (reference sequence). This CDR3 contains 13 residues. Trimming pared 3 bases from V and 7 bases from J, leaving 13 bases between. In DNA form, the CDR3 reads TGTGCCTGGAGCTTGGGGGGACGGCAGCCCCAGCATTTT. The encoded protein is CAWSLGGRQPQHF.

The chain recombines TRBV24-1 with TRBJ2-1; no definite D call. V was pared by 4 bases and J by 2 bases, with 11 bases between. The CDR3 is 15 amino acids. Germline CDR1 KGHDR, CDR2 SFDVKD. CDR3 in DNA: TGTGCCACCAGTGACCCTGCTCGGGCCTACAATGAGCAGTTCTTC. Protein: CATSDPARAYNEQFF.

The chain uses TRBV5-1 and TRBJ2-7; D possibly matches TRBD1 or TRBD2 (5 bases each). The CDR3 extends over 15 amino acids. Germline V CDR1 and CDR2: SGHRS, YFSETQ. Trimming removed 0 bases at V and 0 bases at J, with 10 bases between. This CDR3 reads CASSLAGQSSYEQYF. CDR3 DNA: TGCGCCAGCAGCTTGGCGGGGCAGAGCTCCTACGAGCAGTACTTC. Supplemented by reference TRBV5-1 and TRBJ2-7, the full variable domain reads KAGVTQTPRYLIKTRGQQVTLSCSPISGHRSVSWYQQTPGQGLQFLFEYFSETQRNKGNFPGRFSGRQFSNSRSEMNVSTLELGDSALYLCASSLAGQSSYEQYFGPGTRLTVT.

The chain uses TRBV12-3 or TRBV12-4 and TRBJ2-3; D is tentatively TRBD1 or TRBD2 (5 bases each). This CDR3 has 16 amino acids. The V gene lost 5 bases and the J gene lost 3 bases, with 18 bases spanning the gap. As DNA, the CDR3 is TGTGCCAGCAGTGCCGGGACCCCCTATGGGACAGATACGCAGTATTTT. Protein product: CASSAGTPYGTDTQYF.